The 14 T cell receptor beta chains reported below all come from one sample, sequenced in a study of cytomegalovirus exposure and HLA in healthy donors. PCR used 60 Vbeta primers and 13 Jbeta primers. Assay: immunoSEQ multiplex PCR; the TCRdb copy retains only in-frame clones and omits some. The sample yields about 160,000 clones, of which the top ten take up about 1.2%. The sequenced sample was PBMCs. The receptor source for this set is a woman aged 55-69 years in good health and CMV-seronegative.

This rearrangement joins TRBV5-4 to TRBJ1-2; tentative D call: TRBD1 (5 bases). The length of the CDR3 is 13 residues. Germline CDR1 is SGHNT and CDR2 is YYREEE (reference sequence). V was trimmed by 4 bases and J by 3 bases, leaving 10 bases between them. CDR3 coding DNA: TGTGCCAGCAGCCCGGAAGGGGACTATGGCTACACCTTC. This sequence encodes CASSPEGDYGYTF.

The J gene is TRBJ1-2, the V gene TRBV25-1, with D possibly being TRBD1 (5 bases). Germline-derived CDR1 and CDR2 are MGHDK and SYGVNS. The CDR3 is made up of 16 amino acids. V was pared by 4 bases and J by 0 bases, with 15 bases between. DNA of the CDR3: TGTGCCAGCAGTGTAGGGGAGGAGAGGCCTAACTATGGCTACACCTTC. Translation: CASSVGEERPNYGYTF.

The chain links TRBV5-6 to TRBJ2-7; TRBD2 matches 7 bases. The J segment lost 6 bases and the V segment lost 0 bases, leaving 3 bases of the junction unmatched. This CDR3 is built from 13 residues. Per germline, CDR1 SGHDT and CDR2 YYEEEE. As DNA, the CDR3 is TGTGCCAGCAGCTTGGTGGGGGGGGTCGAGCAGTACTTC. Translation: CASSLVGGVEQYF.

The chain employs TRBV7-2 and TRBJ2-7; TRBD2 matches at 9 bases. Germline assignment: CDR1 SGHTA and CDR2 FQGNSA. Trimming cost V 7 bases and J 5 bases; bases outside gene matches: 6. The CDR3 has 13 amino acids. The CDR3 loop reads CASTPGLANEQYF. CDR3 DNA sequence: TGTGCCAGCACACCCGGACTAGCGAACGAGCAGTACTTC.

CDR3 protein: CASSVRQGSDEQFF. In DNA, the CDR3 is TGTGCCAGCAGCGTACGGCAGGGGTCGGATGAGCAGTTCTTC. The chain uses TRBV9 and TRBJ2-1; D might be TRBD1 (6 bases). This CDR3 region has 14 residues. V lost 1 base and J lost 8, with 13 bases in between. CDR1 and CDR2 (germline): SGDLS, YYNGEE.

The genes are TRBV7-2 and TRBJ2-7, with 8 bases fitting TRBD2. Germline V gene lookup returns CDR1 SGHTA and CDR2 FQGNSA. Trimming cost V 4 bases and J 0 bases; bases outside gene matches: 8. The length of the CDR3 is 16 residues. The CDR3 here is CASSYRTSRSSYEQYF. In DNA form, the CDR3 reads TGTGCCAGCAGCTACAGGACTAGCAGGAGCTCCTACGAGCAGTACTTC.

Note on this clone: The sample contains more than one DNA sequence encoding this CDR3. The chain's CDR3 is CAISDQGNYGYTF. In nucleotides, the CDR3 is TGTGCCATCAGTGATCAGGGTAACTATGGCTACACCTTC. The chain recombines TRBV10-3 with TRBJ1-2, with TRBD1 as a possible D gene (5 bases). Trimming took 3 bases from V and 1 from J, leaving 6 bases between them. In germline, CDR1 is ENHRY, CDR2 SYGVKD. The CDR3 extends over 13 amino acids.

The chain carries TRBV4-1 and TRBJ2-7, with 9 bases aligning to TRBD1. The germline CDR1 and CDR2 sequences are MGHRA and YSYEKL. The CDR3 is 16 amino acids. Losses at the gene ends were 1 base for V and 3 bases for J; bases not matched to a gene: 7. CDR3 protein: CASSQVPGQGFYEQYF. The CDR3 coding sequence is TGCGCCAGCAGCCAAGTACCGGGACAGGGTTTCTACGAGCAGTACTTC.

The J gene is TRBJ1-3, the V gene TRBV6-6; the match to TRBD1 covers 8 bases. This CDR3 contains 15 residues. V was pared by 2 bases and J by 2 bases, with 2 bases of the junction left unmatched. Germline V gene lookup returns CDR1 MNHNY and CDR2 SVGAGI (reference sequence). The CDR3 DNA is TGTGCCAGCAGTTACCGGACAGGGACTGGAAACACCATATATTTT. Residues: CASSYRTGTGNTIYF.

This chain joins TRBV2 and TRBJ1-5, with a tentative D call TRBD1 (5 bases). CDR1 is SNHLY and CDR2 is FYNNEI in the germline V gene. V lost 5 bases and J lost 5, with 16 bases in between. CDR3 size: 15 residues. CDR3 nucleotides: TGTGCCAGCAGTCAGGGTGGGGGGGGATATCAGCCCCAGCATTTT. This sequence encodes CASSQGGGGYQPQHF. The full variable domain, with the rest looked up from reference TRBV2 and TRBJ1-5, is EPEVTQTPSHQVTQMGQEVILRCVPISNHLYFYWYRQILGQKVEFLVSFYNNEISEKSEIFDDQFSVERPDGSNFTLKIRSTKLEDSAMYFCASSQGGGGYQPQHFGDGTRLSIL.

The chain carries TRBV6-5 and TRBJ1-5; tentative D call: TRBD1 (6 bases). This CDR3 spans 14 amino acids. The V gene's germline CDR1 is MNHEY and CDR2 SVGAGI. The germline V and J ends were trimmed by 4 bases and 5 bases, with 12 bases remaining between them. CDR3 sequence (DNA): TGTGCCAGCAGTTCCTACAGGGCGGATCAGCCCCAGCATTTT. Translating gives CASSSYRADQPQHF.

The CDR3 loop reads CDERSSYNEQFF. CDR3 sequence (DNA): TGTGACGAGCGGAGCTCCTACAATGAGCAGTTCTTC. The J gene is TRBJ2-1, the V gene TRBV28, with a possible D match to TRBD2 (5 bases). Germline values: CDR1 MDHEN, CDR2 SYDVKM. The CDR3 contains 12 residues.

The genes are TRBV5-1 and TRBJ2-5; D is perhaps TRBD1 (6 bases). Germline assignment: CDR1 SGHRS and CDR2 YFSETQ. This CDR3 has 15 amino acids. V was shortened by 0 bases and J by 1 base, with 10 bases between the two germline ends. CDR3 region: CASSLARTAQETQYF. The DNA for the CDR3 is TGCGCCAGCAGCTTGGCCCGGACAGCCCAAGAGACCCAGTACTTC.

This chain uses TRBV7-3 with TRBJ2-1, with D possibly being TRBD2 (5 bases). Trimming stripped 0 bases from V and 4 bases from J, with 10 bases between. Germline CDR1 reads SGHTA; CDR2 reads FQGTGA. The CDR3 consists of 15 residues. In DNA form, the CDR3 reads TGTGCCAGCAGCTTAACCCCTGGGAGTTACAATGAGCAGTTCTTC. This gives the protein CASSLTPGSYNEQFF.